The T cell receptor beta chain described here comes from a study of T cells after yellow fever vaccination (dated by TCRdb to about 2019). Study-level background: Libraries from fractions with low cell numbers were prepared with the SMART-Seq v4 Ultra Low Input RNA kit. Bulk TCR alpha and beta repertoires were sequenced longitudinally to track T-cell clones before and after primary and booster YFV17D yellow fever vaccination. The cohort comprised two healthy male donors, one aged 18 to 29 and one aged 30 to 39 years. Blood was drawn at multiple timepoints before and after primary and secondary immunization, with bulk PBMC replicates and cell subsets isolated.

Looking up the germline V gene yields CDR1 MGHRA and CDR2 YSYEKL. Inclusive of the bounding cysteine and phenylalanine, the CDR3 is 15 residues long. The CDR3 DNA has 45 bases and is translated from base 1. Trimming costs V 4 bases and J 0 bases, and their ends lie 10 bases apart. Synthesis of TCR cDNA relied on 5'RACE template switching, a step that introduced a universal primer site along with unique molecular identifiers. cDNA synthesis was primed from both the TCR alpha and TCR beta constant segments. Library amplification involved two PCR steps, and the second step added sample barcodes and sequencing adapters. Sequencing of libraries was performed on Illumina HiSeq 2500 (2x100 bp) or NovaSeq (2x150 bp). For the original study's pipeline: MIGEC was used to demultiplex reads and collapse the reads into UMI consensus sequences, and MiXCR was used for V(D)J alignment. Vaccine-responding clonotypes were identified with edgeR using replicate PBMC samples, with FDR below 0.01 and a log2 fold change above 5 up to day 15 being required. CD4 or CD8 identity was assigned to each bulk clonotype according to whether the clonotype was present at higher abundance in the sequenced CD4 repertoire or the sequenced CD8 repertoire. The public reads were quality trimmed at Q25 with fastp and then assembled into clones with MiXCR by TCRdb, keeping productive beta chains. A single entry per CDR3 protein holds the most common genes and DNA from its merged rows. The V and J calls and clone size are TCRdb's, not the authors'. In all, the sample holds 450,000 to 550,000 distinct CDR3 sequences, and 21% of those were seen once. The biggest ten clones account for roughly a sixth of the sample.

What this sample's treatment or condition label stands for: live attenuated yellow fever vaccine strain. At each blood-draw timepoint, two biological replicates of bulk PBMCs were collected. A standard Ficoll-Paque protocol was used to isolate PBMCs from peripheral blood. TriZol was used to extract RNA from bulk PBMCs, CD4 and CD8 fractions, and dextramer-positive and dextramer-negative fractions. The study at large found these results: A small fraction of clonotypes showed up in both the CD4 and CD8 compartments, probably as a result of convergent recombination. Because abundant contaminating clonotypes from the bulk population could be contained in FACS-sorted repertoires, computational filtering was required. The secondary T-cell response was weaker than the primary response but faster, peaking on day 5 instead of day 15. Most clones expanded after primary vaccination (almost 98% of CD4 and over 80% of CD8) were re-detected after the booster, suggesting that broad memory maintenance occurred. Only two donors were included in the study, so the extent to which the findings can be generalized is limited.

For this clonotype: Its antigen target is currently unknown. No base-level quality is on record; no much larger clone is a single base apart.

The source material was PBMCs, sampled approximately 20 days after the first yellow fever vaccination. This chain is built from TRBV4-1 and TRBJ2-1; no D gene call is confident. This receptor was taken from a man aged 18 to 29 who received the YFV17D yellow fever vaccine. In nucleotides, the sequence is TGCGCCAGCAGCCCGAGCCTTAACTCCTACAATGAGCAGTTCTTC. It translates to CASSPSLNSYNEQFF.